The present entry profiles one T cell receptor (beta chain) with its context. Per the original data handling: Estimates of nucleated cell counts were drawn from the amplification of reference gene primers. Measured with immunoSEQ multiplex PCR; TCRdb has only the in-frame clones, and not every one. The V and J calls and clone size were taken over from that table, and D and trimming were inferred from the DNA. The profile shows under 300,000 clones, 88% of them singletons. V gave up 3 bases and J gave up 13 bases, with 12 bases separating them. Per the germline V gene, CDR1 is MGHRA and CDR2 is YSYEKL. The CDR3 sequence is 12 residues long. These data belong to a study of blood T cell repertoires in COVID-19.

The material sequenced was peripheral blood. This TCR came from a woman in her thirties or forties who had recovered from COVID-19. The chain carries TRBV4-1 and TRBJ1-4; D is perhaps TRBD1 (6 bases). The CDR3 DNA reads TGCGCCAGCAGCCACCCAGGGGCACGACTGTTTTTT. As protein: CASSHPGARLFF.